Listed here are 4 T cell receptor beta chains from one sample, sequenced in a study of blood T cell repertoires in COVID-19. Measured with immunoSEQ multiplex PCR; TCRdb has only the in-frame clones, and not every one. The sample shows more than 300,000 clones, just over 85% of them seen only once. Sequencing was done on a sample of PBMCs or T cells enriched from blood (not recorded which). All receptors derive from a man younger than 45 who had recovered from COVID-19.

This rearrangement joins TRBV6-5 to TRBJ1-1; D is unclear. Germline CDR1 MNHEY, CDR2 SVGAGI. Trimming cost V 2 bases and J 0 bases, with 13 bases left between them. This CDR3 region has 16 residues. CDR3 nucleotide sequence: TGTGCCAGCAGTTACGACTCTCGGAAGGTGAACACTGAAGCTTTCTTT. This codes for CASSYDSRKVNTEAFF.

This chain connects TRBV11-3 to TRBJ1-4, with D possibly TRBD1 on 5 matching bases. Trimming removed 7 bases from V and 10 bases from J, with 16 bases in between. Per germline, CDR1 SGHNT and CDR2 YENEEA. The CDR3 contains 13 residues. CDR3 sequence reads: CASTATSGGKLFF. CDR3 DNA: TGTGCCAGCACCGCGACATCCGGGGGAAAACTGTTTTTT.

A word on this clone: The junction does not match germline at one end; this may be a read error. The rearrangement uses TRBV5-1 and TRBJ2-2; D might be TRBD2 (6 bases). This CDR3 contains 17 residues. Per germline, CDR1 SGHRS and CDR2 YFSETQ. The CDR3 sequence: CASSLAPRGSNTGELFF. The CDR3 DNA follows: TGCGCCAGCAGTTTGGCGCCACGGGGGTCCAACACCGGGGAGCTGTTTTTT.

The chain combines TRBV18 with TRBJ2-3; 10 bases agree with TRBD2. Germline loops: CDR1 KGHSH, CDR2 LQKENI. The CDR3 has 17 amino acids. V trimming: 2 bases; J trimming: 0 bases; junction bases outside the gene matches: 5. The CDR3 DNA follows: TGTGCCAGCTCACCATCGACTAGCGGGCTAAGCACAGATACGCAGTATTTT. Translated: CASSPSTSGLSTDTQYF.